The next 24 T cell receptor beta chains were all read from a single sample in a study of beta chain features in type 1 diabetes. Expressed TCRB transcripts were sequenced because the entire RNA isolate underwent reverse transcription. Profiling relied on immunoSEQ multiplex PCR, and the TCRdb table lists in-frame clones only, not all of them. Here the sample spans tens of thousands of clones, around a third being singletons. Sample: stem cell memory CD4+ T cells from blood. The receptors were sampled from a woman aged 18-30 years in good health.

The chain carries TRBV25-1 and TRBJ2-1, with a tentative D call TRBD2 (6 bases). The CDR3 sequence is 18 residues long. Trimming took 1 base from V and 2 from J, leaving 18 bases between them. Germline V gives CDR1 MGHDK, CDR2 SYGVNS. CDR3 amino acids: CASSEWGLGELPYNEQFF. CDR3 DNA sequence: TGTGCCAGCAGTGAATGGGGACTGGGGGAGCTCCCCTACAATGAGCAGTTCTTC.

The rearrangement joins TRBV6-4 to TRBJ2-3, with 9 bases fitting TRBD1. The CDR3 spans 14 residues. V lost 7 bases and J lost 3; bases outside the gene matches: 5. The germline V gene encodes CDR1 MRHNA and CDR2 SNTAGT. CDR3 coding DNA: TGTGCCAGCAAGATACAGGGGGCGACAGATACGCAGTATTTT. Translating it yields CASKIQGATDTQYF.

This clone was seen only a few times. The chain couples TRBV25-1 to TRBJ1-2, with 11 positions matching TRBD1. Germline V lookup: CDR1 MGHDK, CDR2 SYGVNS. This CDR3 has 16 residues. The J segment lost 5 bases and the V segment lost 3 bases, leaving 8 bases of the junction unmatched. As DNA, the CDR3 is TGTGCCAGCAGTGAGCCCGGACAGGGGGCTGGGTATGGCTACACCTTC. It specifies CASSEPGQGAGYGYTF.

The V call is TRBV5-1, the J call TRBJ2-1, with no clear D. Germline values: CDR1 SGHRS, CDR2 YFSETQ. V was pared by 1 base and J by 7 bases, with 6 bases between. CDR3 length: 12 residues. The CDR3 DNA reads as TGCGCCAGCAGCTTGATTTCAAATGAGCAGTTCTTC. This translates into CASSLISNEQFF.

This clone appeared a few times. The V gene is TRBV19, the J gene TRBJ2-7; possible D gene TRBD1, 6 bases. Germline CDR1 is LNHDA and CDR2 is SQIVND (reference sequence). The length of the CDR3 is 12 residues. The V gene lost 6 bases and the J gene lost 5 bases, with 11 bases spanning the gap. The CDR3 here is CASSRSGDEQYF. CDR3 DNA: TGTGCCAGTAGCCGGTCAGGGGACGAGCAGTACTTC.

This clone has more than one count but fewer than ten. V gene TRBV11-3 combines with J gene TRBJ2-1; possible D gene TRBD2, 7 bases. From germline, CDR1 is SGHNT and CDR2 YENEEA. The V gene lost 3 bases and the J gene lost 8 bases, with 14 bases spanning the gap. The CDR3 covers 14 residues. The chain's CDR3 is CASSFYSGGYEQFF. CDR3 in DNA: TGTGCCAGCAGCTTTTATTCGGGGGGCTATGAGCAGTTCTTC. Full variable domain (missing parts from reference TRBV11-3 and TRBJ2-1): EAGVVQSPRYKIIEKKQPVAFWCNPISGHNTLYWYLQNLGQGPELLIRYENEEAVDDSQLPKDRFSAERLKGVDSTLKIQPAELGDSAVYLCASSFYSGGYEQFFGPGTRLTVL.

The chain employs TRBV5-6 and TRBJ1-1; D gene unclear. Per the germline V gene, CDR1 is SGHDT and CDR2 is YYEEEE. The germline V and J ends were trimmed by 2 bases and 6 bases, with 17 bases remaining between them. CDR3 length: 15 amino acids. CDR3 region: CASSFRRSGPPEAFF. DNA for the CDR3: TGTGCCAGCAGCTTCAGAAGGTCTGGGCCCCCTGAAGCTTTCTTT.

The rearrangement uses TRBV15 and TRBJ2-2; 9 positions match TRBD2. CDR1 is LNHNV, CDR2 YYDKDF, per germline (reference sequence). The CDR3 has 17 amino acids. Unmatched junction bases numbered 5, after V lost 2 bases and J lost 1 base. DNA of the CDR3: TGTGCCACCAGCAGAAAACCTAGCGGGGAGAACACCGGGGAGCTGTTTTTT. Translating it yields CATSRKPSGENTGELFF.

The chain links TRBV30 to TRBJ2-2; a possible D gene is TRBD2 (6 bases). Looked up from germline, CDR1 is GTSNPN and CDR2 is SVGIG (reference sequence). This CDR3 has 16 amino acids. V was trimmed by 0 bases and J by 6 bases, leaving 17 bases between them. Here the CDR3 DNA reads TGTGCCTGGAGTGTATGGGCCTTATCGGGGGCCGGGGAGCTGTTTTTT. Translating gives CAWSVWALSGAGELFF.

Worth noting for this clone: One end of the junction fails to match germline, which may point to a read error. CDR3 in DNA: TGTGCTAGCAGCTTACACTCCCAAGAGACCCAGTACTTC. This codes for CASSLHSQETQYF. The chain is built from TRBV7-7 and TRBJ2-5; D not certain. This CDR3 is 13 amino acids long. Germline V CDR1 and CDR2: SSHAT, FNYEAQ (reference sequence).

The chain employs TRBV4-1 and TRBJ1-2; TRBD1 agrees at 7 bases. Germline values: CDR1 MGHRA, CDR2 YSYEKL. V trimming: 4 bases; J trimming: 0 bases; junction bases outside the gene matches: 5. The CDR3 is 15 amino acids. CDR3 loop: CASSRNRGANYGYTF. In nucleotides, the CDR3 is TGCGCCAGCAGCCGAAACAGGGGCGCTAACTATGGCTACACCTTC.

The V call is TRBV7-3, the J call TRBJ2-1; 7 bases align to TRBD2. Germline V gives CDR1 SGHTA, CDR2 FQGTGA. This CDR3 is built from 16 residues. Germline trimming cut 5 bases from V and 7 bases from J; bases unmatched to any gene: 14. CDR3 in DNA: TGTGCCAGCAGCCCAAGGGCTGGCGGGGGTATTAATGAGCAGTTCTTC. It codes for CASSPRAGGGINEQFF.

V usage is TRBV4-2 and J usage is TRBJ2-7; 7 nucleotides agree with TRBD2. Germline V gene lookup returns CDR1 LGHNA and CDR2 YNFKEQ. Trimming at V came to 1 base and at J to 1 base, leaving 7 bases not matched to a gene. The CDR3 is made up of 16 amino acids. CDR3 loop: CASSQVLRGRSYEQYF. The CDR3 DNA reads as TGTGCCAGCAGCCAAGTGTTGCGGGGGAGATCCTACGAGCAGTACTTC.

The V call is TRBV19, the J call TRBJ2-3; D might be TRBD2 (5 bases). The germline V gene has CDR1 LNHDA and CDR2 SQIVND (reference sequence). This CDR3 has 15 amino acids. Between the trimmed V and J ends, which lost 6 bases and 0 bases, there was a span of 13 bases. CDR3 sequence: CASSFGRGSTDTQYF. CDR3 DNA sequence: TGTGCCAGTAGCTTCGGGCGCGGGAGCACAGATACGCAGTATTTT.

The chain carries TRBV10-3 and TRBJ2-2; D ambiguous. The CDR3 extends over 14 amino acids. CDR1 ENHRY and CDR2 SYGVKD come from the germline V gene. V was pared by 4 bases and J by 2 bases, with 8 bases between. This CDR3 is CAISGYSNTGELFF. The CDR3 DNA reads as TGTGCCATCAGTGGTTACAGCAACACCGGGGAGCTGTTTTTT.

This clone turned up a few times. The rearrangement links TRBV5-1 to TRBJ1-2; D gene ambiguous. The V end lost 0 bases, the J end lost 3 bases, and 12 bases lay between the germline ends. CDR1 SGHRS and CDR2 YFSETQ come from the germline V gene. The CDR3 contains 15 residues. CDR3 in DNA: TGCGCCAGCAGCTTGGATGCGGGCGGCGACTATGGCTACACCTTC. Its protein product is CASSLDAGGDYGYTF.

The chain uses TRBV7-8 and TRBJ2-3, with TRBD2 matching over 11 bases. V dropped 8 bases and J dropped 3; count of bases not matched to a gene: 16. In germline, CDR1 is SGHVS, CDR2 FQNEAQ. This CDR3 comprises 18 residues. In DNA, the CDR3 is TGTGCCAGCGGGCAGGGTCCAGGTCCTAGCGGGGGGACAGATACGCAGTATTTT. It codes for CASGQGPGPSGGTDTQYF.

This clone has more than one count but fewer than ten. V is TRBV7-2 and J is TRBJ2-3; 7 nucleotides align to TRBD2. There are 12 residues in the CDR3. The V gene end was trimmed by 8 bases and the J gene end by 6 bases; junction bases not matched to a gene: 5. Germline-derived CDR1 and CDR2 are SGHTA and FQGNSA. CDR3 nucleotide sequence: TGTGCCAGCGGGAGGGGCTGGGATACGCAGTATTTT. This codes for CASGRGWDTQYF.

The chain links TRBV19 to TRBJ2-7, with TRBD2 matching over 9 bases. V shed 4 bases and J 0 bases; nucleotides not matched to a gene: 4. Germline CDR1 LNHDA, CDR2 SQIVND (reference sequence). The CDR3 length is 15 residues. In DNA, the CDR3 is TGTGCCAGTAGTAAGCTAGCGGGGAGCTCCTACGAGCAGTACTTC. This codes for CASSKLAGSSYEQYF.

The gene calls are TRBV11-1 and TRBJ2-7, with D possibly matching TRBD2 (5 bases). Trimming removed 5 bases from V and 0 bases from J, with 17 bases in between. Germline CDR1 is SGHAT and CDR2 is FQDESV (reference sequence). The CDR3 is 16 residues long. CDR3 nucleotide sequence: TGTGCCAGCAGCCTTAAAGCGGCTCGAAGCTCCTACGAGCAGTACTTC. It encodes CASSLKAARSSYEQYF.

The chain uses TRBV5-6 and TRBJ1-5, with a tentative D call TRBD1 (5 bases). The germline gives CDR1 SGHDT, CDR2 YYEEEE. This CDR3 region has 17 residues. The V and J ends lost 1 base and 0 bases respectively, with 14 bases between them. The CDR3 DNA reads TGTGCCAGCAGCTTGAGGGGAAGTGGGTATAGCAATCAGCCCCAGCATTTT. Protein: CASSLRGSGYSNQPQHF. The variable domain in full, completed from reference TRBV5-6 and TRBJ1-5, reads DAGVTQSPTHLIKTRGQQVTLRCSPKSGHDTVSWYQQALGQGPQFIFQYYEEEERQRGNFPDRFSGHQFPNYSSELNVNALLLGDSALYLCASSLRGSGYSNQPQHFGDGTRLSIL.

The chain combines TRBV2 with TRBJ2-3; D unclear. The CDR3 consists of 15 residues. The V gene lost 3 bases and the J gene lost 5 bases, with 15 bases spanning the gap. Germline V gives CDR1 SNHLY, CDR2 FYNNEI. The CDR3 loop reads CASSDKTRQEDTQYF. DNA of the CDR3: TGTGCCAGCAGTGACAAAACACGGCAGGAAGATACGCAGTATTTT.

The gene calls are TRBV18 and TRBJ2-7, with 7 bases lining up with TRBD2. Germline CDR1 and CDR2: KGHSH and LQKENI. The CDR3 sequence is 16 residues long. The trim removed 0 bases at V and 2 bases at J, leaving 7 bases unmatched. DNA of the CDR3: TGTGCCAGCTCACCACCAGCGACTCGGGGGGCCTACGAGCAGTACTTC. Protein: CASSPPATRGAYEQYF.

This clone was found a few times. V gene TRBV5-1 combines with J gene TRBJ1-1; TRBD1 aligns across 7 bases. The J segment lost 1 base and the V segment lost 0 bases, leaving 9 bases of the junction unmatched. The V gene's germline CDR1 is SGHRS and CDR2 YFSETQ. This CDR3 comprises 17 residues. CDR3 in amino acids: CASSLAVGGRENTEAFF. The CDR3 DNA reads TGCGCCAGCAGCTTGGCGGTAGGGGGCCGGGAGAACACTGAAGCTTTCTTT.